This TCR beta chain comes out of a study of blood T cells in healthy people across ages. Study-level background: The template switching approach captured approximately one barcoded beta molecule for every two T cells.

This clonotype came up a few times. Its antigen is undetermined. The CDR3 runs 13 residues. Germline values: CDR1 ENHRY, CDR2 SYGVKD. The junction had 3 bases not matched to a gene; V was cut back by 4 bases and J by 6 bases. PBMCs were isolated at a quantity of at least 6 million per sample. Study-wide points: Compared with aged donors, long-lived donors showed fewer expanded clones, suggesting selection.

It was with a sample-barcoded 5' primer and a J-beta primer mix that a second PCR of roughly 7 to 12 cycles was run. Sequencing recovered at least 2.5 million CDR3-containing paired-end reads from each sample. Using its own MiXCR run on the 5' RACE reads, TCRdb lists one record per CDR3 protein. The sample shows about a million distinct CDR3 sequences, 51% of them seen only once. The rearrangement joins TRBV10-3 to TRBJ2-7; TRBD2 aligns across 10 bases. The receptor's source is a woman aged 60-75 years in good health. Material: blood. CDR3 protein: CAISGTSGSEQYF. The CDR3 region has the DNA TGTGCCATCAGTGGGACTAGCGGTTCCGAGCAGTACTTC.